These 9 T cell receptor beta chains came from one sample sequenced in a study of cytomegalovirus exposure and HLA in healthy donors. The PCR employed 60 Vbeta primers together with 13 Jbeta primers. Method: immunoSEQ multiplex PCR; TCRdb's copy keeps in-frame clones and lacks some. There are 150,000 to 200,000 clones in the sample; about 80% occur only once, and approximately 15% lies in the top ten. The sequenced material came from PBMCs. These receptors were collected from a woman between 40 and 50 years old in good health and CMV-seronegative.

The rearrangement links TRBV7-3 to TRBJ2-3; TRBD2 agrees at 10 bases. The germline gives CDR1 SGHTA, CDR2 FQGTGA. The CDR3 totals 15 residues. The J segment lost 1 base and the V segment lost 4 bases, leaving 2 bases of the junction unmatched. CDR3: CASSWGTSGTDTQYF. CDR3 nucleotide sequence: TGTGCCAGCAGCTGGGGGACTAGCGGCACAGATACGCAGTATTTT.

The chain joins TRBV5-6 to TRBJ1-5; 7 bases line up with TRBD1. The CDR3 is made up of 14 amino acids. J was trimmed by 4 bases and V by 4 bases; bases with no gene match: 5. CDR1 SGHDT and CDR2 YYEEEE come from the germline V gene. CDR3 protein: CASSPGTANQPQHF. The CDR3 coding sequence is TGTGCCAGCAGCCCCGGGACAGCAAATCAGCCCCAGCATTTT.

The chain carries TRBV11-2 and TRBJ1-5; D unclear. In germline, CDR1 is SGHAT, CDR2 FQNNGV. CDR3 size: 14 residues. V was pared by 1 base and J by 6 bases, with 10 bases between. The CDR3 protein is CASSLGPPGQPQHF. The CDR3 DNA follows: TGTGCCAGCAGCTTAGGTCCTCCGGGTCAGCCCCAGCATTTT.

This chain joins TRBV30 and TRBJ2-2; possibly TRBD1 for D (5 bases). This CDR3 is 13 amino acids long. Between the trimmed V and J ends, which lost 7 bases and 6 bases, there was a span of 15 bases. In germline, CDR1 is GTSNPN, CDR2 SVGIG (reference sequence). Written as DNA, the CDR3 is TGTGCCTCCCTGGCCAGGGCGGCCGGGGAGCTGTTTTTT. Its translation: CASLARAAGELFF. Full variable domain (rest looked up from reference TRBV30 and TRBJ2-2): SQTIHQWPATLVQPVGSPLSLECTVEGTSNPNLYWYRQAAGRGLQLLFYSVGIGQISSEVPQNLSASRPQDRQFILSSKKLLLSDSGFYLCASLARAAGELFFGEGSRLTVL.

About this clone: Other nucleotide sequences from this sample produce the same CDR3. The chain recombines TRBV29-1 with TRBJ2-5; 9 nucleotides agree with TRBD1. The CDR3 contains 14 residues. Germline V lookup: CDR1 SQVTM, CDR2 ANQGSEA. The V and J ends lost 7 bases and 8 bases, in that order; junction bases with no gene match: 14. Here the CDR3 reads CSALSPGQGETQYF. In DNA form, the CDR3 reads TGCAGCGCTCTCAGCCCGGGACAGGGAGAAACCCAGTACTTC.

The chain carries TRBV6-1 and TRBJ1-6; D unresolved. V shed 2 bases and J shed 9 bases, with 14 bases lying between them. The CDR3 extends over 15 amino acids. Germline loops: CDR1 MNHNS, CDR2 SASEGT. CDR3 amino acids: CASSEREGYGSPLHF. The CDR3 DNA follows: TGTGCCAGCAGTGAACGCGAGGGCTACGGTTCACCCCTCCACTTT.

The chain recombines TRBV4-1 with TRBJ2-7, with a weak D call TRBD2 (6 bases). In germline, CDR1 is MGHRA, CDR2 YSYEKL. Between the trimmed V and J ends, which lost 6 bases and 4 bases, there was a span of 13 bases. This CDR3 has 13 amino acids. DNA for the CDR3: TGCGCCAGCAGTAGCGGATTAGTTTACGAGCAGTACTTC. It translates to CASSSGLVYEQYF.

The chain has TRBV5-4 and TRBJ2-3; 11 nucleotides match TRBD2. This CDR3 spans 18 amino acids. CDR1 is SGHNT and CDR2 is YYREEE in the germline V gene (reference sequence). Trimming at V came to 0 bases and at J to 3 bases, leaving 9 bases not matched to a gene. In DNA form, the CDR3 reads TGTGCCAGCAGCTTGGATAGCGGGGGGGCCTTAGGGACAGATACGCAGTATTTT. This codes for CASSLDSGGALGTDTQYF.

In this sample, this clone turned up once. The V and J genes are TRBV19 and TRBJ1-2; tentative D call: TRBD1 (6 bases). The CDR3 spans 13 residues. Deletions cut 5 bases from V and 3 bases from J, with 10 bases between. Per the germline V gene, CDR1 is LNHDA and CDR2 is SQIVND (reference sequence). The CDR3 coding sequence is TGTGCCAGTAGTCCCGGGACACACTATGGCTACACCTTC. Its translation is CASSPGTHYGYTF. The full variable domain, completed using reference TRBV19 and TRBJ1-2, is DGGITQSPKYLFRKEGQNVTLSCEQNLNHDAMYWYRQDPGQGLRLIYYSQIVNDFQKGDIAEGYSVSREKKESFPLTVTSAQKNPTAFYLCASSPGTHYGYTFGSGTRLTVV.